A single sample is the source of the 12 T cell receptor beta chains below, sequenced in a study of blood T cells in healthy people across ages. Sample-barcoded 5' priming and a J-beta primer mix drove a second PCR of roughly 7 to 11 cycles. One entry per CDR3 protein results from TCRdb running MiXCR on the 5' RACE reads. The top ten hold 2.1% of the sample, which has 1.5 million to 2 million distinct CDR3 sequences, 40% to 55% seen once. The sequencing sample was made of blood. The source of these receptors is a woman aged 40 to 55 in good health.

This chain joins TRBV6-5 and TRBJ1-1; D is ambiguous. Trimming cost V 7 bases and J 1 base, with 10 bases left between them. Germline CDR1 and CDR2: MNHEY and SVGAGI. The CDR3 runs 13 residues. The CDR3 protein is CASIRRGNTEAFF. In DNA, the CDR3 is TGTGCCAGCATCCGACGTGGGAACACTGAAGCTTTCTTT.

The rearrangement links TRBV21-1 to TRBJ1-1; the table's D call of TRBD1 was not tested on the DNA. TRBV21-1 is annotated as a pseudogene. CDR3 length: 18 amino acids. CDR3 loop: CASSKGGRGDLGNTEAFF. CDR3 coding DNA: TGTGCCAGCAGCAAAGGAGGCAGGGGGGACCTTGGGAACACTGAAGCTTTCTTT.

This clonotype turned up a few times. The chain recombines TRBV2 with TRBJ2-5; perhaps TRBD2 as D (6 bases). Germline CDR1 reads SNHLY; CDR2 reads FYNNEI. Trimming stripped 7 bases from V and 2 bases from J, with 17 bases between. The CDR3 extends over 15 amino acids. CDR3 coding DNA: TGTGCCAGCAACAGAAACCTTGGACTACAAGAGACCCAGTACTTC. The encoded protein is CASNRNLGLQETQYF. Full variable domain (missing parts from reference TRBV2 and TRBJ2-5): EPEVTQTPSHQVTQMGQEVILRCVPISNHLYFYWYRQILGQKVEFLVSFYNNEISEKSEIFDDQFSVERPDGSNFTLKIRSTKLEDSAMYFCASNRNLGLQETQYFGPGTRLLVL.

The chain carries TRBV7-2 and TRBJ2-1; TRBD1 is a possible D gene (6 bases). The CDR3 has 17 residues. The germline V gene has CDR1 SGHTA and CDR2 FQGNSA. V dropped 0 bases and J dropped 0 bases, with 12 bases sitting between them. CDR3 protein: CASSLADRPYSYNEQFF. DNA for the CDR3: TGTGCCAGCAGCTTAGCGGACAGACCATACTCCTACAATGAGCAGTTCTTC.

This clonotype has only a few counts. The V gene is TRBV10-3, the J gene TRBJ1-1; D is perhaps TRBD1 (6 bases). CDR3 length: 14 residues. The germline CDR1 and CDR2 sequences are ENHRY and SYGVKD. V was clipped by 4 bases and J by 0 bases, with 9 bases between them. This CDR3 reads CAISGGGMNTEAFF. CDR3 sequence (DNA): TGTGCCATCAGTGGGGGGGGCATGAACACTGAAGCTTTCTTT.

This clonotype appeared a few times. V usage is TRBV5-1 and J usage is TRBJ2-1, with D perhaps TRBD2 (7 bases). In germline, CDR1 is SGHRS, CDR2 YFSETQ. V lost 2 bases and J lost 4, with 13 bases in between. The CDR3 contains 15 residues. In DNA, the CDR3 is TGCGCCAGCAGCTTTGAGGGGGGGCCTTACAATGAGCAGTTCTTC. Translation gives CASSFEGGPYNEQFF.

The V gene is TRBV6-5, the J gene TRBJ2-7; 8 nucleotides match TRBD2. This CDR3 comprises 15 residues. V shed 6 bases, J shed 4 bases, and the junction held 11 bases outside the gene matches. Germline V CDR1 and CDR2: MNHEY, SVGAGI. CDR3: CASRALSAGEYEQYF. The DNA for the CDR3 is TGTGCCAGCAGGGCGCTTTCAGCGGGGGAATACGAGCAGTACTTC.

The sample holds a few counts of this clonotype. The J gene is TRBJ2-7, the V gene TRBV20-1, with 7 bases lining up with TRBD1. V dropped 2 bases and J dropped 2; count of bases not matched to a gene: 6. Germline loops: CDR1 DFQATT, CDR2 SNEGSKA (reference sequence). The CDR3 spans 14 residues. The CDR3 DNA sequence: TGCAGTGCTAGACGACCGGGACAGCCCTACGAGCAGTACTTC. This codes for CSARRPGQPYEQYF.

This clonotype has a handful of counts. V is TRBV12-3 or TRBV12-4 and J is TRBJ2-3; no reliable D call. V dropped 3 bases and J dropped 0 bases, with 10 bases sitting between them. This CDR3 has 15 amino acids. CDR3 nucleotides: TGTGCCAGCAGTTTGTGGATTTCTAGCACAGATACGCAGTATTTT. Protein: CASSLWISSTDTQYF.

The chain couples TRBV28 to TRBJ2-1; 9 bases are a match to TRBD2. The CDR3 extends over 17 amino acids. In germline, CDR1 is MDHEN, CDR2 SYDVKM. V gave up 4 bases and J gave up 0 bases; unmatched junction bases: 7. The CDR3 nucleotides are TGTGCCAGCAGTTACAGAGCGGGGGGCTTCTCCTACAATGAGCAGTTCTTC. This codes for CASSYRAGGFSYNEQFF.

A note on this clonotype: At one end, the junction sequence differs from germline, possibly due to a read error. The CDR3 region has the DNA TGCGCCGGCAGCCAAGATGGGGACAGGGGGGAGCGACCAGATACGCAGTATTTT. It specifies CAGSQDGDRGERPDTQYF. The chain combines TRBV4-3 with TRBJ2-3, with TRBD1 identical over 11 bases. CDR3 size: 18 residues. Germline values: CDR1 LGHNA, CDR2 YSLEER.

The chain combines TRBV10-3 with TRBJ2-1; 7 bases match TRBD2. V was clipped by 2 bases and J by 9 bases; unmatched bases: 4. The germline V gene encodes CDR1 ENHRY and CDR2 SYGVKD. The CDR3 totals 13 residues. The CDR3 sequence is CAISEGLDFEQFF. CDR3 DNA: TGTGCCATCAGTGAGGGACTAGATTTTGAGCAGTTCTTC.